One sample yielded the 5 T cell receptor beta chains listed below, sequenced in a study of cytomegalovirus exposure and HLA in healthy donors. PCR was performed using 60 Vbeta and 13 Jbeta primers. Libraries were prepared by immunoSEQ multiplex PCR; TCRdb keeps only in-frame clonotypes and omits some of them. The sample data list roughly 50,000 clones. Sample: PBMCs. The receptor set was obtained from a woman aged 40 to 49 in good health and CMV-seronegative.

In nucleotides, the CDR3 is TGCGCCAGCAGCTTGGATGTAAGCGTAGATACGCAGTATTTT. Translating gives CASSLDVSVDTQYF. The V gene is TRBV5-1, the J gene TRBJ2-3; unclear D gene. The CDR3 spans 14 residues. The V and J ends lost 0 bases and 5 bases respectively, with 10 bases between them. Germline CDR1 and CDR2: SGHRS and YFSETQ.

The rearrangement links TRBV7-9 to TRBJ2-1, with D hard to call. Trimming shortened V by 5 bases and J by 5 bases, and 10 bases separated the two germline ends. The CDR3 extends over 13 amino acids. Germline V lookup: CDR1 SEHNR, CDR2 FQNEAQ (reference sequence). CDR3 loop: CASSILEDNEQFF. In nucleotides, the CDR3 is TGTGCCAGCAGCATCTTAGAGGACAATGAGCAGTTCTTC.

The V call is TRBV5-1, the J call TRBJ2-5; 15 bases match TRBD2. The germline V gene has CDR1 SGHRS and CDR2 YFSETQ. Trimming took 4 bases from V and 5 from J; bases not matched to a gene: 6. The CDR3 loop spans 16 amino acids. CDR3 sequence reads: CASSTGLAGGGETQYF. The CDR3 region has the DNA TGCGCCAGCAGCACTGGACTAGCGGGAGGGGGGGAGACCCAGTACTTC.

DNA for the CDR3: TGTGCCAGCAGCTCCACAGGGTCGAGCACTGAAGCTTTCTTT. Amino acid sequence: CASSSTGSSTEAFF. V is TRBV7-3 and J is TRBJ1-1, with D maybe TRBD1 (6 bases). Trimming removed 4 bases from V and 4 bases from J, with 13 bases in between. The CDR3 sequence is 14 residues long. Germline V gene lookup returns CDR1 SGHTA and CDR2 FQGTGA. The variable domain in full, completed from reference TRBV7-3 and TRBJ1-1, reads GAGVSQTPSNKVTEKGKYVELRCDPISGHTALYWYRQSLGQGPEFLIYFQGTGAADDSGLPNDRFFAVRPEGSVSTLKIQRTERGDSAVYLCASSSTGSSTEAFFGQGTRLTVV.

The rearrangement uses TRBV25-1 and TRBJ2-2; a weak D match, TRBD1 (6 bases). The germline V gene encodes CDR1 MGHDK and CDR2 SYGVNS. V was shortened by 6 bases and J by 5 bases, with 13 bases between the two germline ends. This CDR3 region has 14 residues. DNA for the CDR3: TGTGCCAGCAGCAGGGGTCCGGGGACCGGGGAGCTGTTTTTT. This gives the protein CASSRGPGTGELFF.